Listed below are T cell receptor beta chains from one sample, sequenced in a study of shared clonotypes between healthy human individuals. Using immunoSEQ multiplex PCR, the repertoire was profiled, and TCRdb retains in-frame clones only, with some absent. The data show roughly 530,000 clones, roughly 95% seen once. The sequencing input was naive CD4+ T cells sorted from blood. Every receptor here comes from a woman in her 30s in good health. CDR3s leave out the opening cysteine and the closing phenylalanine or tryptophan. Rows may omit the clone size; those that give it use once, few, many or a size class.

CDR3: ASSEGSDRDTEAF
size: NA
V: TRBV25-1
J: TRBJ1-1

CDR3: ASRWDSLPGELF
size: NA
V: TRBV6-5
J: TRBJ2-2

CDR3: ASSSRRDEKLF
size: NA
V: TRBV11-2
J: TRBJ1-4

CDR3: ASSLDGRGTWT
size: once
V: TRBV5-1
J: TRBJ1-2

CDR3: ASSLEEAQF
size: NA
V: TRBV7-2
J: TRBJ2-1

CDR3: ASSSGQEPYEQY
size: once
V: TRBV5-1
J: TRBJ2-7

CDR3: ASSLRAGSPGTQY
size: NA
V: TRBV13
J: TRBJ2-5

CDR3: ASSLRASGEQY
size: NA
V: TRBV27
J: NA

CDR3: ASSELTVNTEAF
size: NA
V: TRBV25-1
J: TRBJ1-1

CDR3: ASSEIGTRIRPETQY
size: NA
V: TRBV2
J: TRBJ2-5

CDR3: ASSLSTTDAGNTIY
size: NA
V: TRBV5-1
J: TRBJ1-3

CDR3: ASSQDIWGRGPGNTIY
size: few
V: TRBV14
J: TRBJ1-3

CDR3: ASRAARGRAYEQY
size: once
V: TRBV2
J: NA

CDR3: ASEGLAGDYEQY
size: NA
V: TRBV10-1
J: TRBJ2-7

CDR3: ASSSAGGQSEQF
size: NA
V: TRBV28
J: TRBJ2-1

CDR3: ASSLAGSGANVLT
size: NA
V: TRBV11-1
J: TRBJ2-6

CDR3: ASSSHFSSYT
size: few
V: TRBV28
J: TRBJ1-2

CDR3: AVAGYTYEQY
size: NA
V: TRBV6-1
J: TRBJ2-7

CDR3: ASSLNPQGMNTEAF
size: NA
V: TRBV5-1
J: TRBJ1-1

CDR3: ASSLVAGDNEQF
size: NA
V: TRBV5-1
J: TRBJ2-1

CDR3: ASSLGDTQY
size: NA
V: TRBV18
J: TRBJ2-3

CDR3: ASSLPGLGANTEAF
size: NA
V: TRBV11-2
J: TRBJ1-1

CDR3: ASSTSVGVVWQPQH
size: NA
V: TRBV19
J: TRBJ1-5

CDR3: ASSLKVLDEQY
size: NA
V: TRBV11-2
J: TRBJ2-7

CDR3: ASSLGDQSFYEQY
size: NA
V: TRBV5-6
J: TRBJ2-7

CDR3: ASSLGQYEQY
size: once
V: TRBV28
J: TRBJ2-7

CDR3: ASSLPGQGKEKLF
size: NA
V: TRBV28
J: TRBJ1-4

CDR3: ASSLDRGRAEQY
size: NA
V: TRBV5-1
J: TRBJ2-7

CDR3: ASSSLGRRDTEAF
size: NA
V: TRBV11-2
J: TRBJ1-1

CDR3: ASSPSPGPYEQY
size: NA
V: TRBV18
J: TRBJ2-7

CDR3: ASSLSLPADTQY
size: NA
V: TRBV7-9
J: TRBJ2-3

CDR3: ASSENRGYEKLF
size: NA
V: TRBV2
J: TRBJ1-4